The clone carrying this TCR beta chain was seen just once. This CDR3 region has 15 residues. Trimming took 3 bases from V and 4 from J, leaving 14 bases between them. From germline, CDR1 is MRHNA and CDR2 SNTAGT. The sample originates from a study of blood T cell repertoires in COVID-19. Profiled with immunoSEQ multiplex PCR; TCRdb holds only in-frame clones, not every one. The profile shows 110,000 to 150,000 clones, roughly 78% of them singletons. The chain has TRBV6-4 and TRBJ2-3, with D perhaps matching TRBD2 (5 bases). The receptor's source is a woman between 50 and 59 years old who had recovered from COVID-19. The sequenced sample consisted of PBMCs or T cells enriched from blood (not recorded which). DNA for the CDR3: TGTGCCAGCAGTGAAAGCTTGGCGGGTCCAGATACGCAGTATTTT. This translates into CASSESLAGPDTQYF.